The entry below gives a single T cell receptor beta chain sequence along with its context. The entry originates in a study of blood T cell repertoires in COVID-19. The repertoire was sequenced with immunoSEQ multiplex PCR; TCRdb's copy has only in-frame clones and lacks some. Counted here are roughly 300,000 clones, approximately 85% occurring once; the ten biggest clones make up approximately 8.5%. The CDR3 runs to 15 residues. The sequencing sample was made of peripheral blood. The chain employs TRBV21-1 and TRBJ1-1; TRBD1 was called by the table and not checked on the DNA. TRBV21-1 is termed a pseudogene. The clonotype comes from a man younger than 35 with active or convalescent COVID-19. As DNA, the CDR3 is TGTGCCAGCAGGGGGACAGGGGAGTCTCCCACTGAAGCTTTCTTT. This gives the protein CASRGTGESPTEAFF.